The next 6 T cell receptor beta chains were all read from a single sample in a study of response to subunit inactivated influenza vaccine. One entry per CDR3 protein results from TCRdb running MiXCR on the RT-PCR reads. The table includes about 480,000 distinct CDR3 sequences, 9.5% to 13% detected once. Source: PBMCs from blood, taken about 40 days after vaccination. Source of these receptors: a man in his fifties who received an inactivated influenza vaccine.

This clonotype was seen ten or more times. The V call is TRBV12-5, the J call TRBJ2-1; tentatively, D is TRBD1 or TRBD2 (6 bases each). CDR1 is LGHNT and CDR2 is FRNRAP in the germline V gene. V gave up 1 base and J gave up 10 bases, with 8 bases separating them. The CDR3 runs 12 residues. CDR3 in DNA: TGTGCTAGTGGTTTGGGGAGGGGGGAGCAGTTCTTC. Translation: CASGLGRGEQFF.

This clonotype came up a few times. V usage is TRBV10-3 and J usage is TRBJ2-5; 8 bases agree with TRBD2. CDR3 length: 15 residues. The V and J ends lost 4 bases and 2 bases, in that order; junction bases with no gene match: 6. Germline V gene sequence: CDR1 ENHRY, CDR2 SYGVKD. The CDR3 DNA is TGTGCCATCAGTGGGACTAGCCGATCACAAGAGACCCAGTACTTC. Amino acid sequence: CAISGTSRSQETQYF.

There are a few counts of this clonotype. V usage is TRBV11-2 and J usage is TRBJ2-3; 7 bases are shared with TRBD2. CDR1 is SGHAT, CDR2 FQNNGV, per germline. J lost 6 bases, V lost 4 bases, and 19 bases had no gene match. The CDR3 extends over 18 amino acids. The CDR3 DNA follows: TGTGCCAGCAGCTCGCCCCCGGGAGGCAACCCACCCCACGATACGCAGTATTTT. It translates to CASSSPPGGNPPHDTQYF.

This clonotype was counted ten times or more. The gene calls are TRBV12-3 or TRBV12-4 and TRBJ2-2; D unclear. Trimming removed 2 bases at V and 2 bases at J, with 6 bases between. This CDR3 has 14 amino acids. CDR3 in amino acids: CASSLWVNTGELFF. Here the CDR3 DNA reads TGTGCCAGCAGTTTATGGGTCAACACCGGGGAGCTGTTTTTT.

The chain carries TRBV9 and TRBJ1-3, with D unclear. The CDR3 spans 13 residues. Between the trimmed V and J ends, which lost 0 bases and 3 bases, there was a span of 4 bases. The germline CDR1 and CDR2 sequences are SGDLS and YYNGEE. The CDR3 DNA is TGTGCCAGCAGCGTAGGGAATGGAAACACCATATATTTT. The encoded protein is CASSVGNGNTIYF.

In its sample, this clonotype was seen many times. This sequence joins TRBV5-6 and TRBJ2-7, with 10 bases lining up with TRBD2. V lost 4 bases, J lost 2 bases, and 9 bases stayed unmatched. CDR3 length: 16 amino acids. Germline values: CDR1 SGHDT, CDR2 YYEEEE. The CDR3 nucleotides are TGTGCCAGCAGCGCAGGACTAGCGGAGATACCCTACGAGCAGTACTTC. Residues: CASSAGLAEIPYEQYF.